Shown below are 22 T cell receptor beta chains from a single sample sequenced in a study of T cell clonality in common variable immunodeficiency. Sequencing was performed with immunoSEQ multiplex PCR; in TCRdb, only in-frame clones are kept and a portion is missing. Singletons are absent from the sample, which has approximately 81,000 clones. Sequencing input: peripheral blood mononuclear cells. Receptors were obtained from a person aged 18 to 69 in good health.

This clone came up many times. At one end the junction does not follow the germline gene, possibly because of a read error. The sequenced fragment ends 3 residues before the CDR3 boundary, so the rest is inferred from the germline J gene. This sequence joins TRBV4-2 and TRBJ2-2; 12 bases are shared with TRBD2. The CDR3 is made up of 17 amino acids. Germline V gene data show CDR1 as LGHNA and CDR2 as YNFKEQ. The DNA read from the CDR3 is TGCGCCAGCAGCCCCAGACTAGCGGGAGTAGTATCCGGGGAG. Translation: CASSPRLAGVVSGE. The full CDR3 protein is CASSPRLAGVVSGELFF.

This clone was counted at least ten times. The sequence runs out 3 residues before the end of the CDR3; the remainder is reconstructed from the germline J gene. V is TRBV4-1 and J is TRBJ2-7; 9 bases map to TRBD1. The ends lost 8 bases at V and 4 bases at J; junction bases unmatched: 9. This CDR3 contains 14 residues. The germline V gene encodes CDR1 MGHRA and CDR2 YSYEKL. The sequenced part of the CDR3 DNA is TGCGCCAGCGACCCCGGGACAGGGACATACGAG. Amino acid sequence: CASDPGTGTYE. The CDR3 as a whole reads CASDPGTGTYEQYF.

This clone came up many times. The missing CDR3 end, 3 residues past where the read stops, is filled in from the germline J gene. This chain connects TRBV4-1 to TRBJ2-3, with 8 bases aligning to TRBD2. Germline V gene sequence: CDR1 MGHRA, CDR2 YSYEKL. This CDR3 is 18 amino acids long. Germline trimming cut 1 base from V and 8 bases from J; bases unmatched to any gene: 17. CDR3 region: CASSQAPSGSGRLVTQYF. CDR3 bases read: TGCGCCAGCAGCCAAGCCCCTTCGGGCAGCGGGAGATTGGTTACG.

This clone was counted many times. The CDR3 end falls 3 residues outside the read, so it is completed with the germline J gene. V gene TRBV12-3 or TRBV12-4 combines with J gene TRBJ1-1; 10 bases line up with TRBD1. With V trimmed by 3 bases and J by 5 bases, 3 bases remained unmatched. The CDR3 sequence is 14 residues long. Here the CDR3 reads CASSFDRGLTEAFF. Partial CDR3 DNA: TGTGCCAGCAGTTTTGACAGGGGGCTTACTGAA.

This clone was detected ten times or more. The CDR3 goes on 3 residues after the read ends, and that part is filled in from the germline J gene. Other DNA sequences in this specimen translate into the identical CDR3. The J gene is TRBJ1-1, the V gene TRBV20-1, with D unresolved. CDR1 is DFQATT, CDR2 SNEGSKA, per germline (reference sequence). This CDR3 contains 12 residues. V was trimmed by 3 bases and J by 0 bases, leaving 5 bases between them. This CDR3 is CSASRVNTEAFF. Partial CDR3 DNA: TGCAGTGCTAGTAGGGTGAACACTGAA.

This clone was recorded many times. The observed sequence ends 3 residues before the CDR3 terminus, with the missing tail filled in from the germline J gene. This sequence joins TRBV20-1 and TRBJ2-3; D is ambiguous. The germline V gene encodes CDR1 DFQATT and CDR2 SNEGSKA (reference sequence). The CDR3 is 13 residues long. Deletions cut 4 bases from V and 2 bases from J, with 10 bases between. CDR3 region: CSATEGPTDTQYF. The sequenced part of the CDR3 DNA is TGCAGTGCTACCGAAGGGCCCACAGATACG.

This clone was seen repeatedly, ten times or more. The sequence runs out 3 residues before the end of the CDR3; the remainder is reconstructed from the germline J gene. The chain combines TRBV24-1 with TRBJ1-2; D uncertain. The V and J ends lost 3 bases and 4 bases respectively, with 8 bases between them. The CDR3 sequence is 13 residues long. Germline V gives CDR1 KGHDR, CDR2 SFDVKD. The CDR3 reads CATSDDGFYGYTF. The sequenced part of the CDR3 DNA is TGTGCCACCAGTGATGACGGGTTCTATGGC.

This clone was counted many times. Read coverage stops 3 residues before the CDR3 terminus; the germline J gene supplies the remainder. The chain carries TRBV19 and TRBJ1-2, with D perhaps matching TRBD1 (5 bases). The CDR3 extends over 13 amino acids. Deletions cut 4 bases from V and 4 bases from J, with 10 bases between. CDR1 is LNHDA, CDR2 SQIVND, per germline (reference sequence). The CDR3 is CASSRGGAYGYTF. The DNA read from the CDR3 is TGTGCCAGTAGTAGGGGCGGCGCCTATGGC.

This clone was detected ten times or more. From the germline J gene comes the end of the CDR3, since the read stops 3 residues before it. The chain recombines TRBV29-1 with TRBJ1-1; D possibly corresponds to TRBD1 (5 bases). This CDR3 is built from 13 residues. The V gene's germline CDR1 is SQVTM and CDR2 ANQGSEA. Trimming took off 0 bases at V and 5 bases at J, with 10 bases between the two ends. The CDR3 here is CSVEEGARTEAFF. Partial CDR3 DNA: TGCAGCGTTGAAGAAGGGGCGAGGACTGAA.

This clone was counted ten times or more. The CDR3 end lies 3 residues beyond the end of the read and is filled in from the germline J gene. This chain joins TRBV10-3 and TRBJ2-7, with D tentatively TRBD2 (5 bases). This CDR3 region has 15 residues. V was pared by 0 bases and J by 1 base, with 10 bases between. Germline-derived CDR1 and CDR2 are ENHRY and SYGVKD. CDR3 DNA (partial): TGTGCCATCAGTGAGTCAAGGACTTCATCCTACGAG. This codes for CAISESRTSSYE. The complete CDR3 sequence is CAISESRTSSYEQYF.

This clone was recorded at least ten times. The sequenced part of the CDR3 DNA is TGTGCCAGCAGGGGGGGTAACAGGCGAGGCGATACG. Amino acids: CASRGGNRRGDT. The entire CDR3 protein reads CASRGGNRRGDTQYF. The genes are TRBV11-2 and TRBJ2-3; tentative D call: TRBD2 (6 bases). From the germline J gene comes the end of the CDR3, since the read stops 3 residues before it. CDR1 and CDR2 (germline): SGHAT, FQNNGV. V gave up 6 bases and J gave up 6 bases, with 19 bases separating them. CDR3 length equals 15 residues.

This clone was found many times. The DNA ends 3 residues before the CDR3 does, and the rest of the CDR3 is filled in from the germline J gene. The chain employs TRBV7-8 and TRBJ1-2; 9 bases map to TRBD1. There are 13 residues in the CDR3. In germline, CDR1 is SGHVS, CDR2 FQNEAQ. The CDR3 DNA, read in part, is TGTGCCAGCAGCCCAAGGACAGGGGAAGGC. Encoded protein: CASSPRTGEG. The full CDR3 protein reads CASSPRTGEGYTF.

This clone has ten or more counts. From the germline J gene comes the end of the CDR3, since the read stops 3 residues before it. The chain employs TRBV6-2 or TRBV6-3 and TRBJ1-5; the match to TRBD1 covers 9 bases. From germline, CDR1 is MNHEY and CDR2 SVGEGT. V lost 6 bases and J lost 4; bases outside the gene matches: 10. CDR3 length: 16 amino acids. The sequenced part of the CDR3 DNA is TGTGCCAGCAGCCGCACAGGGGGCGTCGGGAATCAGCCC. This translates into CASSRTGGVGNQP. The whole CDR3 sequence reads CASSRTGGVGNQPQHF.

This clone was observed at least ten times. The sequenced part of the CDR3 DNA is TGTGCCAGCAGCTTGGGACAGGTCGTCAATGAG. Protein: CASSLGQVVNE. The whole CDR3 protein is CASSLGQVVNEQFF. The rearrangement joins TRBV5-6 to TRBJ2-1, with D perhaps TRBD1 (6 bases). The sequence runs out 3 residues before the end of the CDR3; the remainder is reconstructed from the germline J gene. Germline V gene data show CDR1 as SGHDT and CDR2 as YYEEEE. The CDR3 consists of 14 residues. Trimming stripped 0 bases from V and 6 bases from J, with 10 bases between. The full variable domain, completed using reference TRBV5-6 and TRBJ2-1, is DAGVTQSPTHLIKTRGQQVTLRCSPKSGHDTVSWYQQALGQGPQFIFQYYEEEERQRGNFPDRFSGHQFPNYSSELNVNALLLGDSALYLCASSLGQVVNEQFFGPGTRLTVL.

This clone was detected many times. The CDR3 end is not reached by the read, which stops 3 residues before it; the germline J gene fills it in. The V call is TRBV12-3 or TRBV12-4, the J call TRBJ2-1, with 8 positions matching TRBD2. The CDR3 contains 12 residues. With 8 bases clipped from V and 5 bases from J, the junction kept 2 bases outside the gene matches. CDR3 loop: CASYSGDNEQFF. The part of the CDR3 DNA that was read is TGTGCCAGCTATAGCGGGGACAATGAG.

Comment on this clone: The missing CDR3 end, 3 residues past where the read stops, is filled in from the germline J gene. The chain is built from TRBV6-2 or TRBV6-3 and TRBJ2-7; 7 bases are shared with TRBD2. Germline V gives CDR1 MNHEY, CDR2 SVGEGT. CDR3 length equals 12 residues. Trimming at V came to 8 bases and at J to 4 bases, leaving 5 bases not matched to a gene. The CDR3 sequence is CASSWEGYEQYF. The CDR3 bases that were read are TGTGCCAGCTCGTGGGAGGGGTACGAG.

This clone was seen at least ten times. The read ends 3 residues before the CDR3 terminus; that terminus is restored from the germline J gene. The rearrangement uses TRBV2 and TRBJ2-5; 12 bases fit TRBD2. The CDR3 length is 15 residues. V lost 4 bases, J lost 0 bases, and 0 bases stayed unmatched. Germline CDR1 reads SNHLY; CDR2 reads FYNNEI. The CDR3 DNA, read in part, is TGTGCCAGCAGTGGACTAGCGGGAGACCAAGAGACC. Translation: CASSGLAGDQET. The full CDR3 protein is CASSGLAGDQETQYF. The full variable domain, in which reference TRBV2 and TRBJ2-5 provide the parts outside the CDR3, is EPEVTQTPSHQVTQMGQEVILRCVPISNHLYFYWYRQILGQKVEFLVSFYNNEISEKSEIFDDQFSVERPDGSNFTLKIRSTKLEDSAMYFCASSGLAGDQETQYFGPGTRLLVL.

This clone was counted ten times or more. Coverage ceases 3 residues before the CDR3 finishes, and the germline J gene fills in the end. The chain uses TRBV7-3 and TRBJ1-1; 11 bases line up with TRBD1. Trimming removed 2 bases from V and 4 bases from J; junction bases left unmatched: 9. This CDR3 region has 17 residues. CDR1 is SGHTA, CDR2 FQGTGA, per germline. CDR3 sequence reads: CASSLSGTGGSGTEAFF. CDR3 bases read: TGTGCCAGCAGCTTATCCGGGACAGGGGGGAGTGGCACTGAA. Full variable domain (outside the CDR3, taken from reference TRBV7-3 and TRBJ1-1): GAGVSQTPSNKVTEKGKYVELRCDPISGHTALYWYRQSLGQGPEFLIYFQGTGAADDSGLPNDRFFAVRPEGSVSTLKIQRTERGDSAVYLCASSLSGTGGSGTEAFFGQGTRLTVV.

This clone was detected many times. The CDR3 is CSARDSGKGSYEQYF. The CDR3 bases that were read are TGCAGTGCTAGAGATAGCGGGAAAGGGAGCTACGAG. The chain carries TRBV20-1 and TRBJ2-7; the match to TRBD2 covers 8 bases. From the germline J gene comes the end of the CDR3, since the read stops 3 residues before it. The CDR3 is made up of 15 amino acids. V was clipped by 0 bases and J by 3 bases; unmatched bases: 7. Germline lookup yields CDR1 DFQATT and CDR2 SNEGSKA (reference sequence).

Many counts were recorded for this clone. The CDR3 extends 3 residues past the end of the read, so its final part is completed from the germline J gene. The rearrangement uses TRBV6-2 or TRBV6-3 and TRBJ1-1, with 9 bases that match TRBD1. The V gene end was trimmed by 7 bases and the J gene end by 4 bases; junction bases not matched to a gene: 10. The germline gives CDR1 MNHEY, CDR2 SVGEGT. The CDR3 contains 15 residues. CDR3 bases read: TGTGCCAGCACCCTACAGGGGGCCTCCTCCACTGAA. This gives the protein CASTLQGASSTE. The complete CDR3 protein is CASTLQGASSTEAFF.

This clone turned up a few times. Coverage ceases 3 residues before the CDR3 finishes, and the germline J gene fills in the end. This rearrangement joins TRBV2 to TRBJ1-5; the match to TRBD1 covers 8 bases. CDR3 length equals 16 residues. J gave up 6 bases and V 6 bases, and 13 bases lay outside the gene matches. Germline CDR1 and CDR2: SNHLY and FYNNEI. CDR3 bases read: TGTGCCAGCAGGCCCCGGACAGGGAGGGGCCCTCAGCCC. Translated, it gives CASRPRTGRGPQP. The whole CDR3 is CASRPRTGRGPQPQHF.

This clone was seen ten or more times. The sequence runs out 3 residues before the end of the CDR3; the remainder is reconstructed from the germline J gene. The chain carries TRBV20-1 and TRBJ2-3, with D possibly matching TRBD2 (5 bases). Germline V gene lookup returns CDR1 DFQATT and CDR2 SNEGSKA (reference sequence). The CDR3 contains 16 residues. Between the trimmed V and J ends, which lost 8 bases and 5 bases, there was a span of 26 bases. The CDR3 bases that were read are TGCAGTCTACAAAAGCGGCGAGACCCACCACTAGATACG. It translates to CSLQKRRDPPLDT. In full, the CDR3 reads CSLQKRRDPPLDTQYF.